Presented here are 29 T cell receptor beta chains from one specimen sequenced in a study of cytomegalovirus exposure and HLA in healthy donors. PCR was performed using 60 Vbeta and 13 Jbeta primers. TCRdb's copy holds only in-frame clones and misses some; the assay was immunoSEQ multiplex PCR. The sample contains about 140,000 clones, roughly four fifths of which appear only once. Specimen: PBMCs. These receptors came from a man aged 18 to 30 in good health and CMV-seropositive.

V is TRBV6-1 and J is TRBJ2-1, with a tentative D call TRBD2 (5 bases). Trimming shortened V by 3 bases and J by 7 bases, and 16 bases separated the two germline ends. CDR3 length: 15 amino acids. Per the germline V gene, CDR1 is MNHNS and CDR2 is SASEGT. The CDR3 protein is CASSDGRVRVNEQFF. CDR3 nucleotide sequence: TGTGCCAGCAGTGACGGGCGGGTTAGGGTAAATGAGCAGTTCTTC.

The rearrangement joins TRBV9 to TRBJ2-3, with TRBD1 identical over 9 bases. Germline CDR1 SGDLS, CDR2 YYNGEE. Trimming removed 2 bases from V and 2 bases from J; junction bases left unmatched: 6. The CDR3 sequence is 16 residues long. CDR3 loop: CASSVGTGSVTDTQYF. The CDR3 nucleotides read TGTGCCAGCAGCGTCGGGACAGGGTCGGTCACAGATACGCAGTATTTT.

The chain employs TRBV5-1 and TRBJ2-5; 7 bases align to TRBD1. The CDR3 contains 14 residues. Germline trimming cut 2 bases from V and 3 bases from J; bases unmatched to any gene: 4. CDR1 SGHRS and CDR2 YFSETQ come from the germline V gene. As DNA, the CDR3 is TGCGCCAGCAGCTTTGTAGGGGGCGAAGAGACCCAGTACTTC. It is translated as CASSFVGGEETQYF. Full variable domain (remainder filled in from reference TRBV5-1 and TRBJ2-5): KAGVTQTPRYLIKTRGQQVTLSCSPISGHRSVSWYQQTPGQGLQFLFEYFSETQRNKGNFPGRFSGRQFSNSRSEMNVSTLELGDSALYLCASSFVGGEETQYFGPGTRLLVL.

The V call is TRBV13, the J call TRBJ2-1, with TRBD2 identical over 10 bases. This CDR3 comprises 16 residues. CDR1 is PRHDT, CDR2 FYEKMQ, per germline (reference sequence). J lost 7 bases, V lost 3 bases, and 9 bases had no gene match. The CDR3 DNA is TGTGCCAGCAGCTTCCCCTCTAGCGGGAGCGGAAATGAGCAGTTCTTC. It codes for CASSFPSSGSGNEQFF.

The V call is TRBV5-5, the J call TRBJ2-7; 10 nucleotides line up with TRBD1. The CDR3 is made up of 14 amino acids. CDR1 and CDR2 (germline): SGHKS, YYEKEE (reference sequence). After removal of 4 bases from V and 3 bases from J, the junction contained 4 bases not matched to a gene. CDR3: CASSTTGGGYEQYF. CDR3 DNA sequence: TGTGCCAGCAGCACGACAGGGGGCGGCTACGAGCAGTACTTC.

For the CDR3, the DNA is TGTGCCAGCAGTCTCAGGGTGGACACTGAAGCTTTCTTT. Residues: CASSLRVDTEAFF. The rearrangement links TRBV6-5 to TRBJ1-1; TRBD1 is a possible D gene (5 bases). Looked up from germline, CDR1 is MNHEY and CDR2 is SVGAGI. Trimming took 5 bases from V and 3 from J, leaving 10 bases between them. This CDR3 spans 13 amino acids.

This chain joins TRBV27 and TRBJ2-3; D ambiguous. The CDR3 is 15 residues long. The V end was cut by 1 base, the J end by 0 bases, with 8 bases between. Germline V gene sequence: CDR1 MNHEY, CDR2 SMNVEV (reference sequence). The CDR3 here is CASSLYSSSTDTQYF. CDR3 coding DNA: TGTGCCAGCAGTTTATATTCCTCGAGCACAGATACGCAGTATTTT.

This chain uses TRBV7-9 with TRBJ2-1; D possibly corresponds to TRBD2 (7 bases). This CDR3 is built from 16 residues. Trimming left V 4 bases short and J 4 bases short, with 17 bases between. From germline, CDR1 is SEHNR and CDR2 FQNEAQ (reference sequence). CDR3: CASSSRGGVLYNEQFF. CDR3 sequence (DNA): TGTGCCAGCAGCTCAAGGGGGGGCGTCTTATACAATGAGCAGTTCTTC.

In this sample, this clone turned up once. The gene calls are TRBV5-5 and TRBJ1-1; D gene uncertain. The CDR3 length is 13 residues. V shed 7 bases and J shed 4 bases, with 14 bases lying between them. Germline CDR1 reads SGHKS; CDR2 reads YYEKEE (reference sequence). DNA of the CDR3: TGTGCCAGCCCTGAGGGCCTTACCACTGAAGCTTTCTTT. It translates to CASPEGLTTEAFF.

This clone was detected once. The genes are TRBV27 and TRBJ2-3; possible D gene TRBD1, 5 bases. V dropped 6 bases and J dropped 2 bases, with 15 bases sitting between them. The germline gives CDR1 MNHEY, CDR2 SMNVEV (reference sequence). The CDR3 length is 15 residues. The chain's CDR3 is CASSDTRQNTDTQYF. The CDR3 DNA follows: TGTGCCAGCAGCGATACCCGACAGAACACAGATACGCAGTATTTT.

The chain carries TRBV7-9 and TRBJ2-5, with D possibly being TRBD1 (6 bases). The CDR3 is made up of 12 amino acids. The germline V gene has CDR1 SEHNR and CDR2 FQNEAQ (reference sequence). Trimming removed 8 bases at V and 5 bases at J, with 12 bases between. CDR3 residues: CASEGGDETQYF. The CDR3 DNA reads TGTGCCAGCGAAGGGGGAGATGAGACCCAGTACTTC.

The chain carries TRBV6-6 and TRBJ2-7; D remains unclear. This CDR3 region has 13 residues. V lost 2 bases, J lost 4 bases, and 9 bases lay in between. Germline assignment: CDR1 MNHNY and CDR2 SVGAGI (reference sequence). Here the CDR3 DNA reads TGTGCCAGCAGTTACGCGCCCGGGTACGAGCAGTACTTC. Amino acids: CASSYAPGYEQYF.

The CDR3 protein is CASSSRGNYGYTF. The CDR3 DNA reads as TGTGCCAGCAGTTCCAGGGGGAACTATGGCTACACCTTC. This chain links TRBV28 with TRBJ1-2, with 7 bases matching TRBD1. From germline, CDR1 is MDHEN and CDR2 SYDVKM. This CDR3 is 13 amino acids long. Trimming cost V 4 bases and J 2 bases; bases outside gene matches: 1.

The chain is built from TRBV30 and TRBJ2-7, with D maybe TRBD1 (6 bases). This CDR3 is 12 amino acids long. Trimming removed 0 bases at V and 6 bases at J, with 9 bases between. From germline, CDR1 is GTSNPN and CDR2 SVGIG (reference sequence). CDR3 protein: CAWSVAGAEQYF. CDR3 DNA: TGTGCCTGGAGTGTAGCAGGGGCCGAGCAGTACTTC.

This rearrangement joins TRBV5-6 to TRBJ1-2; D gene uncertain. The germline CDR1 and CDR2 sequences are SGHDT and YYEEEE. The CDR3 sequence is 16 residues long. Deletions cut 5 bases from V and 1 base from J, with 18 bases between. The CDR3 loop reads CASSPDRARSNYGYTF. CDR3 sequence (DNA): TGTGCCAGCAGTCCCGACCGAGCTCGGAGTAACTATGGCTACACCTTC. The whole variable domain, remainder taken from reference TRBV5-6 and TRBJ1-2, is DAGVTQSPTHLIKTRGQQVTLRCSPKSGHDTVSWYQQALGQGPQFIFQYYEEEERQRGNFPDRFSGHQFPNYSSELNVNALLLGDSALYLCASSPDRARSNYGYTFGSGTRLTVV.

The chain uses TRBV7-9 and TRBJ2-6; 8 nucleotides align to TRBD1. The CDR3 spans 18 residues. J was trimmed by 0 bases and V by 5 bases; bases with no gene match: 9. Germline V gene sequence: CDR1 SEHNR, CDR2 FQNEAQ (reference sequence). Written as DNA, the CDR3 is TGTGCCAGCAGCCCAACAGGGGGTCTGAGCTCTGGGGCCAACGTCCTGACTTTC. Protein sequence: CASSPTGGLSSGANVLTF.

The chain uses TRBV7-9 and TRBJ2-5, with 8 positions matching TRBD2. V gave up 5 bases and J gave up 6 bases; unmatched junction bases: 14. The CDR3 has 16 residues. Germline V gives CDR1 SEHNR, CDR2 FQNEAQ (reference sequence). The CDR3 DNA is TGTGCCAGCAGCGACAAGGAGGGGGGACTAGGTCAGACCCAGTACTTC. Translating it yields CASSDKEGGLGQTQYF.

The rearrangement links TRBV30 to TRBJ1-6; 9 nucleotides agree with TRBD1. Germline values: CDR1 GTSNPN, CDR2 SVGIG (reference sequence). J was trimmed by 7 bases and V by 4 bases; bases with no gene match: 8. The length of the CDR3 is 15 residues. The CDR3 sequence: CAWTSTGTGNSPLHF. Here the CDR3 DNA reads TGTGCCTGGACTTCGACCGGGACAGGGAATTCACCCCTCCACTTT.

The V call is TRBV5-1, the J call TRBJ2-6, with 8 positions matching TRBD2. CDR3 length: 17 amino acids. From germline, CDR1 is SGHRS and CDR2 YFSETQ. The trim removed 0 bases at V and 3 bases at J, leaving 5 bases unmatched. CDR3 in amino acids: CASSLAGGGFGANVLTF. The DNA for the CDR3 is TGCGCCAGCAGCTTGGCCGGGGGGGGGTTTGGGGCCAACGTCCTGACTTTC.

The gene calls are TRBV5-1 and TRBJ1-5; 7 positions match TRBD1. Germline V gene sequence: CDR1 SGHRS, CDR2 YFSETQ. The CDR3 is 15 residues long. V was clipped by 1 base and J by 7 bases; unmatched bases: 8. CDR3: CASSLQGGAGQPQHF. Here the CDR3 DNA reads TGCGCCAGCAGCTTGCAAGGGGGCGCAGGACAGCCCCAGCATTTT.

The rearrangement uses TRBV19 and TRBJ2-7, with 7 positions matching TRBD1. Trimming removed 4 bases from V and 3 bases from J; junction bases left unmatched: 9. Germline CDR1 is LNHDA and CDR2 is SQIVND (reference sequence). The length of the CDR3 is 15 residues. The chain's CDR3 is CASSTLQGKNYEQYF. DNA of the CDR3: TGTGCCAGTAGTACCTTACAGGGGAAAAACTACGAGCAGTACTTC.

Here the CDR3 reads CAVREGLVLETQYF. In DNA, the CDR3 is TGTGCCGTACGGGAAGGACTAGTTCTTGAGACCCAGTACTTC. The V and J genes are TRBV9 and TRBJ2-5, with 7 positions matching TRBD2. Germline V gene sequence: CDR1 SGDLS, CDR2 YYNGEE. There are 14 residues in the CDR3. The J segment lost 5 bases and the V segment lost 10 bases, leaving 14 bases of the junction unmatched. Variable domain in full (rest from reference TRBV9 and TRBJ2-5): DSGVTQTPKHLITATGQRVTLRCSPRSGDLSVYWYQQSLDQGLQFLIQYYNGEERAKGNILERFSAQQFPDLHSELNLSSLELGDSALYFCAVREGLVLETQYFGPGTRLLVL.

V usage is TRBV4-1 and J usage is TRBJ1-1; maybe TRBD1 (6 bases). This CDR3 comprises 15 residues. V lost 1 base, J lost 2 bases, and 11 bases lay in between. Germline V gene lookup returns CDR1 MGHRA and CDR2 YSYEKL. The CDR3 protein is CASSQGGQANTEAFF. In DNA, the CDR3 is TGCGCCAGCAGCCAAGGGGGGCAGGCTAACACTGAAGCTTTCTTT.

This rearrangement joins TRBV29-1 to TRBJ1-1, with D possibly TRBD1 on 6 matching bases. This CDR3 is built from 17 residues. The ends were cut back, 0 bases at V and 6 bases at J, with 23 bases in the middle. Germline loops: CDR1 SQVTM, CDR2 ANQGSEA. CDR3 protein: CSVEEPLSRRGWAEAFF. Written as DNA, the CDR3 is TGCAGCGTTGAAGAGCCCCTAAGTCGTAGGGGGTGGGCTGAAGCTTTCTTT. The full variable domain, with the rest looked up from reference TRBV29-1 and TRBJ1-1, is SAVISQKPSRDICQRGTSLTIQCQVDSQVTMMFWYRQQPGQSLTLIATANQGSEATYESGFVIDKFPISRPNLTFSTLTVSNMSPEDSSIYLCSVEEPLSRRGWAEAFFGQGTRLTVV.

V gene TRBV19 combines with J gene TRBJ2-5; 8 bases agree with TRBD2. This CDR3 is 13 amino acids long. CDR1 and CDR2 (germline): LNHDA, SQIVND (reference sequence). After removal of 9 bases from V and 4 bases from J, the junction contained 7 bases not matched to a gene. The CDR3 loop reads CASSGTRRETQYF. DNA for the CDR3: TGTGCCAGCAGTGGGACTAGGCGAGAGACCCAGTACTTC.

The chain employs TRBV6-5 and TRBJ1-1, with TRBD1 matching 9 bases. Trimming took 4 bases from V and 6 from J; bases not matched to a gene: 6. CDR3 length: 14 residues. From germline, CDR1 is MNHEY and CDR2 SVGAGI. The CDR3 is CASSLQGALAEAFF. The CDR3 bases are TGTGCCAGCAGTTTACAGGGGGCTCTCGCTGAAGCTTTCTTT.

This clone was seen a few times. J is TRBJ2-2 and V is TRBV29-1, with D uncertain. Trimming shortened V by 3 bases and J by 1 base, and 3 bases separated the two germline ends. CDR1 and CDR2 from the germline V gene are SQVTM and ANQGSEA. The CDR3 consists of 12 residues. The CDR3 here is CSVDLNTGELFF. Written as DNA, the CDR3 is TGCAGCGTTGACTTGAACACCGGGGAGCTGTTTTTT.

V and J are TRBV6-5 and TRBJ2-1; D is possibly TRBD1 (6 bases). The V gene lost 0 bases and the J gene lost 6 bases, with 15 bases spanning the gap. The V gene's germline CDR1 is MNHEY and CDR2 SVGAGI. CDR3 length: 16 amino acids. The CDR3 bases are TGTGCCAGCAGTTACTCACAGGGACCTCCCGCCAATGAGCAGTTCTTC. This gives the protein CASSYSQGPPANEQFF.

The chain couples TRBV10-3 to TRBJ1-5; 7 bases agree with TRBD1. V was pared by 6 bases and J by 3 bases, with 5 bases of the junction left unmatched. Per germline, CDR1 ENHRY and CDR2 SYGVKD. The CDR3 runs to 14 residues. This chain's CDR3 is CAIRRDSSNQPQHF. The DNA for the CDR3 is TGTGCCATCAGGAGGGACAGCTCCAATCAGCCCCAGCATTTT.